A single sample gave rise to the 5 T cell receptor beta chains below, sequenced in a study of blood T cell repertoires in COVID-19. Profiled with immunoSEQ multiplex PCR; TCRdb holds only in-frame clones, not every one. The profile covers roughly 130,000 clones, with around 82% appearing a single time and about an eighth taken by the ten largest. Specimen: peripheral blood. These receptors all come from a woman aged 25 to 39 who had recovered from COVID-19.

The chain recombines TRBV5-4 with TRBJ2-7; weak D call: TRBD2 (5 bases). Trimming left V 4 bases short and J 6 bases short, with 17 bases between. The CDR3 is made up of 14 amino acids. Germline CDR1 reads SGHNT; CDR2 reads YYREEE (reference sequence). The CDR3 here is CASSIGTSSSEQYF. CDR3 bases: TGTGCCAGCAGCATCGGTACTAGTTCGAGCGAGCAGTACTTC.

This chain uses TRBV7-8 with TRBJ2-5; 12 nucleotides agree with TRBD2. The CDR3 sequence is 20 residues long. CDR1 and CDR2 from the germline V gene are SGHVS and FQNEAQ. V shed 0 bases and J 0 bases; nucleotides not matched to a gene: 11. The CDR3 nucleotides are TGTGCCAGCAGCTTAGCCCTAAGGGCGGGACTAGCGGGTTACCAAGAGACCCAGTACTTC. It is translated as CASSLALRAGLAGYQETQYF.

Ten or more counts support this clone. This chain links TRBV3-1 (or the pseudogene TRBV3-2) with TRBJ2-3; D perhaps matches TRBD1 (6 bases). The ends were cut back, 4 bases at V and 5 bases at J, with 13 bases in the middle. CDR3 size: 14 residues. Germline lookup yields CDR1 LGHDT and CDR2 YNNKEL (reference sequence). CDR3 in amino acids: CASSLRTGLDTQYF. CDR3 DNA sequence: TGTGCCAGCAGCCTGAGAACAGGGCTAGATACGCAGTATTTT.

The CDR3 sequence: CSVEAGFSYNYGYTF. In nucleotides, the CDR3 is TGCAGCGTTGAAGCAGGGTTTAGTTACAACTATGGCTACACCTTC. The chain recombines TRBV29-1 with TRBJ1-2, with D maybe TRBD1 (5 bases). V was trimmed by 1 base and J by 2 bases, leaving 14 bases between them. CDR1 SQVTM and CDR2 ANQGSEA come from the germline V gene. This CDR3 region has 15 residues.

This sequence joins TRBV27 and TRBJ2-7; D is possibly TRBD2 (5 bases). Trimming took off 5 bases at V and 3 bases at J, with 8 bases between the two ends. This CDR3 has 12 residues. Germline CDR1 is MNHEY and CDR2 is SMNVEV (reference sequence). The CDR3 DNA reads as TGTGCCAGCAGTGAGGGCAACTACGAGCAGTACTTC. Translating it yields CASSEGNYEQYF.